These 17 T cell receptor beta chains share one sample of origin, sequenced in a study of identical twins' blood T cells. TCRdb used MiXCR to reprocess the 5' RACE reads, holding one entry per CDR3 protein. The sample carries a few hundred thousand distinct CDR3 sequences, approximately 30% recorded once. The sequenced sample consisted of PBMCs. The receptors were gathered from a woman aged 18 to 55 in good health.

This clonotype was seen a few times. The chain links TRBV9 to TRBJ1-1; D might be TRBD1 (5 bases). CDR1 is SGDLS, CDR2 YYNGEE, per germline. V lost 0 bases and J 3 bases, leaving 12 bases between the germline ends. This CDR3 is built from 15 residues. CDR3 amino acids: CASSVVPGAHTEAFF. In nucleotides, the CDR3 is TGTGCCAGCAGCGTAGTCCCCGGGGCCCACACTGAAGCTTTCTTT.

There are a few counts of this clonotype. The genes are TRBV3-1 and TRBJ2-2; D might be TRBD1 or TRBD2, each matching 6 bases. From germline, CDR1 is LGHDT and CDR2 YNNKEL (reference sequence). V was pared by 1 base and J by 5 bases, with 11 bases between. The CDR3 consists of 15 residues. CDR3 residues: CASSQVIGGTGELFF. The CDR3 region has the DNA TGTGCCAGCAGCCAAGTTATAGGGGGGACCGGGGAGCTGTTTTTT. Based on the CDR3 plus reference TRBV3-1 and TRBJ2-2, the full variable domain is DTAVSQTPKYLVTQMGNDKSIKCEQNLGHDTMYWYKQDSKKFLKIMFSYNNKELIINETVPNRFSPKSPDKAHLNLHINSLELGDSAVYFCASSQVIGGTGELFFGEGSRLTVL.

This rearrangement joins TRBV29-1 to TRBJ1-4; D might be TRBD1 (5 bases). Per the germline V gene, CDR1 is SQVTM and CDR2 is ANQGSEA. V was cut by 6 bases and J by 5 bases, with 19 bases left in between. The CDR3 consists of 15 residues. DNA for the CDR3: TGCAGCGTCAGACGTTGGGGGTCAGACAATGAAAAACTGTTTTTT. Translation: CSVRRWGSDNEKLFF.

As concerns this clonotype: Since a much larger clone is just one base distant, this may be a read error. CDR3 nucleotides: TGTGCCAGCAGTTTGAACAACTATGGCTACGCCTTC. This sequence encodes CASSLNNYGYAF. The genes are TRBV28 and TRBJ1-2; D is uncertain. This CDR3 has 12 amino acids. From germline, CDR1 is MDHEN and CDR2 SYDVKM.

This clonotype appeared a few times. The J gene is TRBJ2-7, the V gene TRBV7-9; maybe TRBD2 (5 bases). V dropped 5 bases and J dropped 1 base, with 9 bases sitting between them. From germline, CDR1 is SEHNR and CDR2 FQNEAQ (reference sequence). This CDR3 comprises 13 residues. The CDR3 protein is CASSTRESYEQYF. Written as DNA, the CDR3 is TGTGCCAGCAGCACCCGGGAATCCTACGAGCAGTACTTC.

The chain uses TRBV19 and TRBJ1-2; TRBD1 might be the D (5 bases). Looked up from germline, CDR1 is LNHDA and CDR2 is SQIVND (reference sequence). Trimming took off 2 bases at V and 4 bases at J, with 17 bases between the two ends. CDR3 size: 16 residues. The CDR3 bases are TGTGCCAGTAGTATACCCGGGGACGCCTCTCTCTATGGCTACACCTTC. Translated: CASSIPGDASLYGYTF.

J is TRBJ2-1 and V is TRBV9, with 10 bases fitting TRBD2. The J segment lost 4 bases and the V segment lost 4 bases, leaving 5 bases of the junction unmatched. CDR1 is SGDLS, CDR2 YYNGEE, per germline. This CDR3 contains 15 residues. CDR3: CASSLSGGDYNEQFF. CDR3 sequence (DNA): TGTGCCAGCAGCCTAAGCGGGGGGGATTACAATGAGCAGTTCTTC.

The rearrangement links TRBV5-1 to TRBJ2-1; the D gene is possibly TRBD2 (7 bases). There are 17 residues in the CDR3. V lost 4 bases and J 1 base, leaving 18 bases between the germline ends. CDR1 is SGHRS, CDR2 YFSETQ, per germline. The CDR3 coding sequence is TGCGCCAGCAGCATTGGGTCGGGGGGCTTGTCCTACAATGAGCAGTTCTTC. This encodes CASSIGSGGLSYNEQFF.

The J gene is TRBJ2-3, the V gene TRBV5-6, with TRBD2 matching over 10 bases. CDR3 size: 16 residues. Germline loops: CDR1 SGHDT, CDR2 YYEEEE. With 6 bases clipped from V and 2 bases from J, the junction kept 9 bases outside the gene matches. As DNA, the CDR3 is TGTGCCAGCACCTCTGTAGCGGGGGGCCTCACAGATACGCAGTATTTT. This gives the protein CASTSVAGGLTDTQYF.

This clonotype was found a few times. This chain joins TRBV10-3 and TRBJ2-5; TRBD2 matches at 11 bases. The CDR3 has 15 residues. Germline-derived CDR1 and CDR2 are ENHRY and SYGVKD. J lost 3 bases, V lost 7 bases, and 7 bases had no gene match. The CDR3 here is CAITAGLAGEETQYF. The CDR3 DNA follows: TGTGCCATCACTGCAGGACTAGCGGGCGAAGAGACCCAGTACTTC.

The chain links TRBV19 to TRBJ2-1; 7 nucleotides match TRBD2. Germline CDR1 reads LNHDA; CDR2 reads SQIVND (reference sequence). J lost 3 bases, V lost 10 bases, and 15 bases had no gene match. The CDR3 length is 16 residues. The CDR3 loop reads CATKSGGGSNYNEQFF. The CDR3 DNA follows: TGTGCCACTAAATCTGGGGGGGGTAGTAACTACAATGAGCAGTTCTTC.

This clonotype has ten or more counts. CDR3 in DNA: TGTGCCAGCACTAGAGGGAGCGGGACAGGGGCTTTGGAGCAGTACTTC. Translated, it gives CASTRGSGTGALEQYF. V is TRBV3-1 and J is TRBJ2-7, with 10 bases fitting TRBD1. The CDR3 totals 16 residues. CDR1 and CDR2 from the germline V gene are LGHDT and YNNKEL (reference sequence). Trimming took 7 bases from V and 7 from J; bases not matched to a gene: 16.

This clonotype turned up a few times. The rearrangement joins TRBV30 to TRBJ2-7, with 11 positions matching TRBD1. The length of the CDR3 is 15 residues. Germline lookup yields CDR1 GTSNPN and CDR2 SVGIG (reference sequence). The junction had 6 bases not matched to a gene; V was cut back by 1 base and J by 4 bases. CDR3 protein: CAWSAGTGGVYEQYF. The CDR3 coding sequence is TGTGCCTGGAGTGCAGGGACAGGGGGGGTGTACGAGCAGTACTTC.

This clonotype was counted a single time. The junction shows a germline mismatch at one end, possibly a read error. The chain has TRBV7-8 and TRBJ1-2, with D perhaps matching TRBD1 (6 bases). The CDR3 has 15 residues. From germline, CDR1 is SGHVS and CDR2 FQNEAQ. DNA of the CDR3: TGTGCCAGCAGCCGAGGGACACTAGCTAACCATGGCTACACCTTC. This gives the protein CASSRGTLANHGYTF.

There are a few counts of this clonotype. The rearrangement joins TRBV5-1 to TRBJ2-5; D is perhaps TRBD1 or TRBD2 (5 bases each). The CDR3 is 16 amino acids. V lost 3 bases and J lost 0, with 15 bases in between. Per the germline V gene, CDR1 is SGHRS and CDR2 is YFSETQ. This CDR3 reads CASSWGWTGYQETQYF. The DNA of the CDR3 is TGCGCCAGCAGCTGGGGGTGGACCGGGTACCAAGAGACCCAGTACTTC.

This clonotype was detected a few times. J is TRBJ2-3 and V is TRBV4-3, with D possibly matching TRBD1 (5 bases). This CDR3 comprises 15 residues. Trimming removed 6 bases at V and 1 base at J, with 14 bases between. Germline V gives CDR1 LGHNA, CDR2 YSLEER. CDR3 sequence: CASRRQLQGTDTQYF. CDR3 DNA sequence: TGCGCCAGCAGAAGACAGCTGCAAGGCACAGATACGCAGTATTTT.

The V gene is TRBV12-3 or TRBV12-4, the J gene TRBJ1-1; a possible D gene is TRBD1 (5 bases). The CDR3 consists of 15 residues. With 6 bases removed from V and 0 bases from J, the gap between germline ends came to 14 bases. The CDR3 DNA reads TGTGCCAGCAGAAGGGACCGGGGAGTGAACACTGAAGCTTTCTTT. As protein: CASRRDRGVNTEAFF.